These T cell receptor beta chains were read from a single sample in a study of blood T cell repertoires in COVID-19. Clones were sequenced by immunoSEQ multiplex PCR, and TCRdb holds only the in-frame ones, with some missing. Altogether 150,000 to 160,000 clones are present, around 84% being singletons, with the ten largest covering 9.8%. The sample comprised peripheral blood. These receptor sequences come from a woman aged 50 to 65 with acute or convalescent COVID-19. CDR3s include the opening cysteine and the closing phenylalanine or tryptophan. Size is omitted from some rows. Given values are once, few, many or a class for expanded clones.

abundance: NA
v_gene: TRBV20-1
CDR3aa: CSASTGQSQETQYF

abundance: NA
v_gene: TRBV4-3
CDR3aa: CASSQAGGLGETQYF

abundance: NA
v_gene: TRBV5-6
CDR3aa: CASSLQDRAYLSTDTQYF

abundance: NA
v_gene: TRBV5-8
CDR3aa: CASSFAGFTEAFF

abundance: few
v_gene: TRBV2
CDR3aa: CASSESPGGRNPLHF

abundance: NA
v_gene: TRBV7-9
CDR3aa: CASSFVSTYEQYF

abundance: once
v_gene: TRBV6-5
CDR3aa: CASSRTGGGQPQHF

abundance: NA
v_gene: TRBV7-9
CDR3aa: CASSWTGGSDEQFF

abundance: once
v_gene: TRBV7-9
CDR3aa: CASSQGQGDTEAFF

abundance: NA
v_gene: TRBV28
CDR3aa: CASMRQGQPQHF

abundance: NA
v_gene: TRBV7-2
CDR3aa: CASSLQPGGGGTEAFF

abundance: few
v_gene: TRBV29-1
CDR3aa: CSVRGAGVGTNTEAFF

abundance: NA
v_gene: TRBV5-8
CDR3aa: CASSTTSGGVDTQYF

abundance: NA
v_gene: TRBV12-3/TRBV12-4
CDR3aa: CASSSGQGAQYF

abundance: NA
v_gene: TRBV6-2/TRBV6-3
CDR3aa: CASSYSYAGGPGEQYF

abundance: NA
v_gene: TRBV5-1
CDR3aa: CASSLGGQVLYEQYF

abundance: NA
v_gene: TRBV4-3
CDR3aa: CASSQVGSGLAGTYNEQFF

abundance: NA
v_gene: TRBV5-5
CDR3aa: CASSFTGGSNEKLFF

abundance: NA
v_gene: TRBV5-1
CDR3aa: CASTPGQGLAGNTIYF